The rows below give T cell receptor beta chains drawn from one sample of a study of T cells in Graves' hyperthyroidism and ophthalmopathy. TCRdb re-derived calls from the multiplex PCR reads in MiXCR, one entry per CDR3 protein. The profile shows under 350,000 distinct CDR3 sequences, around 23% of them singletons. Input material: blood. The receptors derive from a woman in her forties or fifties with Graves' hyperthyroidism. CDR3s include the opening cysteine and the closing phenylalanine or tryptophan. D genes are given only for firm matches. Size is omitted from some rows. Given values are once, few, many or a class for expanded clones.

j_gene,v_gene,d_gene,abundance,CDR3aa,CDR3nt
TRBJ2-1,TRBV7-2,TRBD2,many,CASRAWSSGSYNEQFF,TGTGCCAGCAGAGCATGGAGTAGCGGGAGTTATAATGAGCAGTTCTTC
TRBJ2-7,TRBV27,-,many,CASSLGRGEQYF,TGTGCCAGCAGTTTAGGAAGAGGTGAGCAGTACTTC
TRBJ2-3,TRBV6-2/TRBV6-3,TRBD2,many,CASSRGLVTDTQYF,TGTGCCAGCAGTCGGGGACTAGTGACAGATACGCAGTATTTT
TRBJ2-7,TRBV28,-,many,CASRVWGGDYEQYF,TGTGCCAGCAGGGTGTGGGGAGGCGACTACGAGCAGTACTTC
TRBJ1-5,TRBV5-1,-,many,CASSSDGVSNQPQHF,TGCGCCAGCAGCTCGGACGGCGTTAGCAATCAGCCCCAGCATTTT
TRBJ2-7,TRBV10-3,-,-,CAIRFGGSYEQYF,TGTGCCATCCGATTCGGGGGCTCGTACGAGCAGTACTTC
TRBJ1-1,TRBV9,-,many,CASSVVLGPGDTEAFF,TGTGCCAGCAGCGTAGTCCTGGGGCCGGGTGACACTGAAGCTTTCTTT
TRBJ1-1,TRBV27,-,-,CASSLLPGVTEAFF,TGTGCCAGCAGTTTACTTCCCGGGGTCACTGAAGCTTTCTTT
TRBJ2-7,TRBV30,-,few,CAWSGGGGGSYEQYF,TGTGCCTGGAGTGGTGGAGGGGGAGGCTCCTACGAACAGTACTTC
TRBJ2-7,TRBV18,-,few,CASSSLRGGTPFEQYF,TGTGCCAGCTCCTCTTTGAGGGGGGGGACTCCTTTCGAGCAGTACTTC
TRBJ1-1,TRBV5-1,-,many,CASSLEGRREAFF,TGCGCCAGCAGCTTGGAGGGCCGCCGAGAAGCTTTCTTT
TRBJ2-7,TRBV12-3/TRBV12-4,-,few,CASTLGRRTYEQYF,TGTGCCAGCACCCTGGGTAGGAGAACCTACGAGCAGTACTTC
TRBJ2-2,TRBV29-1,TRBD1,-,CSVRRTGAQTGELFF,TGCAGCGTTAGGAGGACAGGAGCTCAAACCGGGGAGCTGTTTTTT
TRBJ1-5,TRBV19,-,few,CASAGRMVGNQPQHF,TGTGCCAGTGCGGGACGAATGGTGGGCAATCAGCCCCAGCATTTT
TRBJ2-3,TRBV7-6,-,many,CASSKFQPLGSTDTQYF,TGTGCCAGCAGCAAATTTCAGCCCTTAGGGAGCACAGATACGCAGTATTTT
TRBJ2-7,TRBV29-1,-,few,CSVAGRGSYEQYF,TGCAGCGTTGCCGGCAGGGGCTCCTACGAGCAGTACTTC
TRBJ1-2,TRBV19,-,-,CASSPVVRRSIYGYTF,TGTGCCAGTAGTCCTGTGGTCCGACGGAGTATCTATGGCTACACCTTC
TRBJ2-3,TRBV19,-,few,CASSMKVARGTDTQYF,TGTGCCAGTAGTATGAAGGTTGCCCGGGGCACAGATACGCAGTATTTT
TRBJ2-4,TRBV28,TRBD2,many,CASSPGLGGHIQYF,TGTGCCAGCAGCCCGGGACTAGGGGGTCACATTCAGTACTTC
TRBJ2-5,TRBV18,-,few,CASSPPVGPRLTQYF,TGTGCCAGCTCACCACCGGTGGGGCCCCGACTTACCCAGTACTTC
TRBJ2-3,TRBV7-9,TRBD1,few,CASSLETGGANTQYF,TGTGCCAGCAGCTTAGAAACAGGGGGCGCGAATACGCAGTATTTT
TRBJ2-5,TRBV28,-,many,CASSLSGTGNQETQYF,TGTGCCAGCAGTTTATCCGGGACTGGAAATCAAGAGACCCAGTACTTC